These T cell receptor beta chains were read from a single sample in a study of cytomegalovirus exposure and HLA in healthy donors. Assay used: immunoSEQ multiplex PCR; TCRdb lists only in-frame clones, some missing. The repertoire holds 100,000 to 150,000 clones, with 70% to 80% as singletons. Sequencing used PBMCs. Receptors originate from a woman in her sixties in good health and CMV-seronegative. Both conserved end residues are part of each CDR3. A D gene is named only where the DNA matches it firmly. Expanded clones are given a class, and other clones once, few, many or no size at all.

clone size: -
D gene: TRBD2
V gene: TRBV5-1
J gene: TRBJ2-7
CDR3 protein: CASSPLGTSAFYEQYF
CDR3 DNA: TGCGCCAGCAGCCCGCTAGGTACTAGCGCTTTCTACGAGCAGTACTTC

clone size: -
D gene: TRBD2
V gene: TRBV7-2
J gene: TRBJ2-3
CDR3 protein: CASSSGLAGGADTQYF
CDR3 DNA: TGTGCCAGCAGCTCAGGACTAGCGGGAGGTGCAGATACGCAGTATTTT

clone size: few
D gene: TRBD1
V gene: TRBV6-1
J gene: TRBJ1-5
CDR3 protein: CASSAQGASTQPQHF
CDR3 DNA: TGTGCCAGCAGCGCTCAGGGGGCGTCTACCCAGCCCCAGCATTTT

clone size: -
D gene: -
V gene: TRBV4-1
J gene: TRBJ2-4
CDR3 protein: CASSHARRETKNIQYF
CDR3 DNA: TGCGCCAGCAGCCATGCCAGGAGGGAAACCAAAAACATTCAGTACTTC

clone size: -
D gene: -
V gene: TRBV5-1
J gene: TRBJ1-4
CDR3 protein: CASSLGREKLFF
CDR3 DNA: TGCGCCAGCAGCTTGGGTCGGGAAAAACTGTTTTTT

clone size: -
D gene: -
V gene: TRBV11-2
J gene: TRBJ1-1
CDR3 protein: CASSLAWGDTEAFF
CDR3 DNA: TGTGCCAGCAGCTTAGCCTGGGGAGACACTGAAGCTTTCTTT

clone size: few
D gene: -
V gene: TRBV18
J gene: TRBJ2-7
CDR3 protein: CASSPATGSTSYEQYF
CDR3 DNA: TGTGCCAGCTCACCGGCGACAGGATCGACCTCCTACGAGCAGTACTTC

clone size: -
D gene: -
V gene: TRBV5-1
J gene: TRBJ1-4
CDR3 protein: CASSLGVLATNEKLFF
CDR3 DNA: TGCGCCAGCAGCTTGGGAGTTCTTGCAACTAATGAAAAACTGTTTTTT

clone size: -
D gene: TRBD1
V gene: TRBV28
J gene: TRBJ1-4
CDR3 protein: CASSQQGDNEKLFF
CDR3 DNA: TGTGCCAGCAGTCAACAGGGGGATAATGAAAAACTGTTTTTT

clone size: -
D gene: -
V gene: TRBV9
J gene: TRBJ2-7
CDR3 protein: CASSVAEGLYYEQYF
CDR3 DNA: TGTGCCAGCAGCGTAGCGGAGGGCCTCTACTACGAGCAGTACTTC

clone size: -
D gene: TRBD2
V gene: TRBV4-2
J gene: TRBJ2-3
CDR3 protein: CASSPASQREGDTQYF
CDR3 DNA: TGTGCCAGCAGCCCCGCCTCGCAGCGGGAAGGAGATACGCAGTATTTT

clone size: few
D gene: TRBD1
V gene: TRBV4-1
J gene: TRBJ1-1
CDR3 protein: CASRTAGQGPEAFF
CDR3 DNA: TGCGCCAGCAGAACGGCGGGACAGGGGCCTGAAGCTTTCTTT

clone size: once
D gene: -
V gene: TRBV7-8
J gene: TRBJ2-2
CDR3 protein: CASSLKGGAIANTGELFF
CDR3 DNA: TGTGCCAGCAGCTTAAAAGGTGGGGCGATAGCGAACACCGGGGAGCTGTTTTTT

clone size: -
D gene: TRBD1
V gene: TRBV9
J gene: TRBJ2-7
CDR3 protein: CASSAGQAYEQYF
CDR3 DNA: TGTGCCAGCAGCGCGGGACAGGCCTACGAGCAGTACTTC

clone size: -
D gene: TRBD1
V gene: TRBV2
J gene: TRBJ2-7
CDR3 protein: CASTWTGGTYEQYF
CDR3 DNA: TGTGCCAGCACCTGGACAGGGGGGACCTACGAGCAGTACTTC

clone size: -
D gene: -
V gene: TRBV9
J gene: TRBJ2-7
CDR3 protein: CASSVAAGPTYEQYF
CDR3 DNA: TGTGCCAGCAGCGTAGCCGCGGGGCCGACCTACGAGCAGTACTTC

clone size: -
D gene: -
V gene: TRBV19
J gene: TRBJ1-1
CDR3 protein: CASSARQLNTEAFF
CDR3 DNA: TGTGCCAGTAGTGCCAGACAGCTGAACACTGAAGCTTTCTTT

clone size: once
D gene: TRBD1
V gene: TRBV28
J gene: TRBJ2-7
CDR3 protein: CASSFGDRVRSDSYEQYF
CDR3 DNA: TGTGCCAGCAGTTTCGGGGACAGGGTAAGGTCTGACTCCTACGAGCAGTACTTC

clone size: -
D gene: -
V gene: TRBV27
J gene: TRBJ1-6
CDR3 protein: CASSWAGAIYNSPLHF
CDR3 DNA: TGTGCCAGCAGTTGGGCAGGGGCGATTTATAATTCGCCCCTCCACTTT

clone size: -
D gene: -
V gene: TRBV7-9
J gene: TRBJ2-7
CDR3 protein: CASSLASAGGYEQYF
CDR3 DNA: TGTGCCAGCAGCTTAGCCTCTGCGGGTGGCTACGAGCAGTACTTC

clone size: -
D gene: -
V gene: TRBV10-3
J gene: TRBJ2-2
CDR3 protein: CAISGLEGNTGELFF
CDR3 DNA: TGTGCCATCAGTGGGCTAGAGGGGAACACCGGGGAGCTGTTTTTT

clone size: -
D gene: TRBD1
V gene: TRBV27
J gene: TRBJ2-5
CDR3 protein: CASSIGTGGRETQYF
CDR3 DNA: TGTGCCAGCAGCATCGGGACAGGGGGCCGGGAGACCCAGTACTTC

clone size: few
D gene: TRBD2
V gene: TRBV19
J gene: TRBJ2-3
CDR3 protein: CASSTYRWTSGRPPDTQYF
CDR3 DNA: TGTGCCAGTAGTACCTACAGGTGGACTAGCGGGAGACCCCCCGATACGCAGTATTTT

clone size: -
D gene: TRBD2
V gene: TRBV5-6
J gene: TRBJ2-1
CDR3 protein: CASSLGLAGANEQFF
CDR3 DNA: TGTGCCAGCAGCTTAGGACTAGCGGGAGCTAATGAGCAGTTCTTC

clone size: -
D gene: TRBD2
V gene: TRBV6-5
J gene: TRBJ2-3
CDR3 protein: CASSPGLDPDTQYF
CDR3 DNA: TGTGCCAGCAGCCCGGGACTAGACCCAGATACGCAGTATTTT

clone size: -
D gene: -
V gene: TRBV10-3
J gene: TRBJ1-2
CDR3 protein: CAISAGPRDNYGYTF
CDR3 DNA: TGTGCCATCAGTGCAGGTCCTCGGGATAACTATGGCTACACCTTC

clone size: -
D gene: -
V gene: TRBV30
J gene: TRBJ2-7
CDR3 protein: CAWSVSPAGAYEQYF
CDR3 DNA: TGTGCCTGGAGTGTAAGTCCGGCCGGGGCCTACGAGCAGTACTTC